A selection of T cell receptor beta chains follows, all from one sample in a study of CD8+CD57+ T cells in acquired aplastic anemia. Via MiXCR, TCRdb re-called the reads, giving one row per CDR3 protein. The sample lists 310,000 or so distinct CDR3 sequences, 50% to 65% seen once, with around 1.3% in the top ten. The sequenced material came from sorted CD4+, CD8+, or CD8+CD57+ T cells (not recorded which) from PBMCs. Receptors originate from a human donor with aplastic anemia. The CDR3 runs from the conserved cysteine through the conserved F or W. Each record gives: clone size, D gene, V gene, J gene, CDR3 protein, CDR3 DNA. The D gene is left open where the match is weak. Rows may omit the clone size; those that give it use once, few, many or a size class.

>-|TRBD1|TRBV29-1|TRBJ1-5
CSVALGQGVPNQPQHF
TGCAGCGTTGCTCTGGGACAGGGCGTCCCAAATCAGCCCCAGCATTTT
>many|-|TRBV7-9|TRBJ1-1
CASSPQTILRAEAFF
TGTGCCAGCAGCCCTCAGACTATTCTAAGGGCTGAAGCTTTCTTT
>-|TRBD1|TRBV9|TRBJ2-2
CASSLGTGGYTGELFF
TGCGCCAGCAGCTTGGGGACAGGGGGATACACCGGGGAGCTGTTTTTT
>-|-|TRBV5-1|TRBJ1-2
CASSLAGRDYGYTF
TGCGCCAGCAGCTTGGCGGGCAGGGACTATGGCTACACCTTC
>-|-|TRBV7-7|TRBJ2-7
CASSLSPEQYF
TGTGCCAGCAGCTTATCCCCTGAGCAGTACTTC
>few|-|TRBV24-1|TRBJ2-3
CATSDPWRDTYLTDTQYF
TGTGCCACCAGTGACCCTTGGCGGGACACATATCTCACAGATACGCAGTATTTT
>-|-|TRBV9|TRBJ1-5
CASSVYSGSKEAQHF
TGTGCCAGCAGCGTATATTCAGGGTCCAAAGAGGCCCAGCATTTT
>-|-|TRBV19|TRBJ2-1
CASSFWDSSPYNEQFF
TGTGCCAGTAGCTTTTGGGACTCATCTCCCTACAATGAGCAGTTCTTC
>many|-|TRBV19|TRBJ2-2
CASSIRVGAGELFF
TGTGCCAGTAGTATCAGGGTTGGGGCCGGGGAGCTGTTTTTT
>-|TRBD2|TRBV19|TRBJ2-2
CASSLGTSGPTGELFF
TGTGCCAGTAGTCTAGGGACTAGCGGGCCCACCGGGGAGCTGTTTTTT
>many|-|TRBV18|TRBJ2-7
CASSPYDLQVSYEQYF
TGTGCCAGCTCACCCTACGACCTTCAGGTATCCTACGAGCAGTACTTC
>-|-|TRBV7-9|TRBJ2-2
CASSQDYRNTGELFF
TGTGCCAGCAGCCAAGATTACAGGAACACCGGGGAGCTGTTTTTT
>-|-|TRBV7-2|TRBJ1-5
CASSLGGVHNQPQHF
TGTGCCAGCAGCTTAGGGGGGGTTCATAATCAGCCCCAGCATTTT
>few|-|TRBV7-3|TRBJ1-2
CASSLSLGQTTTF
TGTGCCAGCAGCTTAAGCCTAGGACAGACCACCACCTTC
>many|-|TRBV24-1|TRBJ2-5
CATSENSQRGTQYF
TGTGCCACCAGTGAGAACAGCCAAAGGGGGACCCAGTACTTC
>many|TRBD1|TRBV2|TRBJ2-3
CASQGASTDTQYF
TGTGCCAGCCAGGGGGCGTCGACAGATACGCAGTATTTT
>-|TRBD1|TRBV2|TRBJ1-3
CASRGWGTGVENTIYF
TGTGCCAGCAGGGGTTGGGGGACAGGGGTAGAAAACACCATATATTTT
>-|TRBD2|TRBV4-1|TRBJ2-1
CASSRAAGGANEQFF
TGCGCCAGCAGCCGGGCGGCGGGAGGGGCGAATGAGCAGTTCTTC
>many|-|TRBV2|TRBJ1-5
CASRREGQPQHF
TGTGCCAGCAGGAGGGAGGGACAGCCCCAGCATTTT
>few|TRBD1|TRBV10-3|TRBJ1-2
CAIRIQGNYGYTF
TGTGCCATCAGGATACAGGGGAACTATGGCTACACCTTC
>-|-|TRBV15|TRBJ2-7
CATSQPGGSLEQYF
TGTGCCACCAGCCAACCCGGGGGTTCACTCGAGCAGTACTTC
>-|TRBD1|TRBV29-1|TRBJ1-5
CSVPSTGGNQPQHF
TGCAGCGTCCCGTCGACAGGGGGAAATCAGCCCCAGCATTTT
>-|-|TRBV7-9|TRBJ2-7
CASSFGGASEQYF
TGTGCCAGCAGCTTTGGGGGCGCGTCAGAGCAGTACTTC
>-|TRBD1|TRBV20-1|TRBJ1-2
CSAKDRGDSGYTF
TGCAGTGCTAAAGACAGGGGGGACTCTGGCTACACCTTC
>-|TRBD2|TRBV29-1|TRBJ2-1
CSGTGLTPPNEQFF
TGCAGCGGAACGGGACTAACGCCTCCCAATGAGCAGTTCTTC
>-|-|TRBV9|TRBJ2-4
CASSLPPGNIQYF
TGTGCCAGCAGCCTCCCCCCCGGGAACATTCAGTACTTC